This section outlines one T cell receptor beta chain sequence together with its context. This clonotype has ten or more counts. The target of this receptor is not known. The input lacks base qualities; no much larger clone sits a single base away. This sample is drawn from a study of T cells in Graves' hyperthyroidism and ophthalmopathy (dated by TCRdb to between 2018 and 2020). Regarding the study in general: Peripheral blood was collected at initial diagnosis, before any treatment. To identify TCR V-J signatures that set the groups apart, the researchers used a discovery cohort of 100 patients, made up of 40 to 45 with Graves' ophthalmopathy and 57 with stable Graves' hyperthyroidism. An independent validation cohort of fewer than 20 hyperthyroidism patients and roughly 16 patients who later progressed to ophthalmopathy tested prospective prediction of ophthalmopathy. The 85 to 100 discovery patients were divided at random into training and test sets in a 7:3 ratio. In over five Graves' hyperthyroidism patients, the study also compared T-cell repertoires from thyroid tissue with T-cell repertoires from blood. Following sampling, methimazole starting at 30 mg daily was given to hyperthyroidism patients, and high-dose intravenous methylprednisolone was given to ophthalmopathy patients. TCR Vbeta CDR3 sequencing of fewer than 150 peripheral blood samples (approximately 44 ophthalmopathy, 75 to 85 hyperthyroidism and 17 progressor patients) is reported in the paper. Results and caveats for the whole study, not just this receptor: Sample size was not statistically predetermined, and blinding of investigators to group allocation was not performed. In validation, the model predicted progression to ophthalmopathy with 65% to 71% sensitivity and approximately 72% specificity, a median of about six months before onset. Most expanded thyroid clonotypes (frequency above 0.001) were also found in blood, which suggests that blood repertoires may mirror thyroid immune responses. Ophthalmopathy was separated from stable hyperthyroidism by a 13 V-J signature model, with 85% to 90% sensitivity and approximately 81% specificity obtained in cross-validation and 80%/75% obtained in testing.

TCR beta CDR3 regions were amplified from RNA transcripts. The TCR CDR3 was subjected to a first round of RT-PCR using the HTBI primer set and the Qiagen OneStep RT-PCR kit. The libraries were constructed in a second round of multiplex PCR and then size-selected and purified. The libraries were sequenced on an Illumina HiSeq2000 using paired-end 100 bp reads. Processing in the source paper ran as follows. SOAPnuke was used to process the raw data, throwing out any read that contained adapters or uncalled bases, had a mean Phred below 15, or lacked an exact constant-primer or identifier match. High-quality paired reads were merged using COPE v1.2.5, and each unique nucleotide sequence was defined as a clonotype. MiTCR v1.1 was used to align the clonotypes against IMGT TRBV, TRBD and TRBJ reference segments. Only V-J combinations with frequency above 0.0001, covering roughly 99% of repertoires, were analysed. A TCS score was defined as the ratio of F50 (clonal expansion) to E x V (chaos), with BLOSUM62-based TCRdist applied between CDR3 peptides within each V-J. Welch's t-statistics and random forest reduced fewer than 600 V-J features to 13, which were used in a naive Bayes classifier (R e1071). TCRdb handled the public reads itself, with Q25 trimming in fastp and clone calling in MiXCR, and kept productive beta chains. Each entry merges the rows of one CDR3 protein and shows their most common DNA and genes. TCRdb's processing, not the study's, gives the V and J calls here. The sample yields roughly 550,000 distinct CDR3 sequences; about 16% were counted once. Roughly 29% of the sample goes to the ten largest clones.

In the ophthalmopathy patients, disease was moderately to severely active, with a Clinical Activity Score of 3 or more, a NOSPECS grade of 4 or more, and a duration of less than 3 months. The study excluded patients with uncontrolled infections, other autoimmune diseases, pregnancy or lactation. Diagnoses were based on clinical symptoms, serum thyroxine and TRAb, thyroid ultrasound and orbital computed tomography. PBMCs were separated from roughly 10 ml of fresh peripheral blood using Ficoll-Paque density gradient centrifugation. Trizol reagent was used to extract total RNA, and RNA quality was then checked on an Agilent 2100 Bioanalyzer. The sequenced sample was blood. The origin of this receptor is a woman aged 25 to 45 with Graves' ophthalmopathy.

The CDR3 protein: CASTLPGGGGAPYEQYF. The sequenced DNA is TGTGCCAGCACGCTCCCCGGCGGCGGCGGGGCCCCCTACGAGCAGTACTTC. The chain uses TRBV6-2 or TRBV6-3 and TRBJ2-7; the D segment could be TRBD2, given 6 matching bases. Spanning cysteine to phenylalanine, the CDR3 consists of 17 amino acids. Of the read, only the CDR3 DNA is kept; its 51 bases are in frame from base 1. V loses 7 bases of germline sequence and J loses 2 bases, and the interval between the two ends is 24 bases. The germline V gene specifies MNHEY as CDR1 and SVGEGT as CDR2.